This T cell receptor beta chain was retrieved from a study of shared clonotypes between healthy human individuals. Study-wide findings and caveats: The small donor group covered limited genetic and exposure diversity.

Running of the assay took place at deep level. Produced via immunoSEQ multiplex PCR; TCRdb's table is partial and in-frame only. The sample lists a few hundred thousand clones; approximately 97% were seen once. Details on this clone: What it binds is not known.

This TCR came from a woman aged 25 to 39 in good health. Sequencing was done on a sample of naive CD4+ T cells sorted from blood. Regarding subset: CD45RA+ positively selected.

The CDR3 DNA sequence: TGTGCCATCAGTGAGTCTAGGTTGTTGACGGCCCACTACGAGCAGTACTTC. Protein product: CAISESRLLTAHYEQYF. The rearrangement uses TRBV10-3 and TRBJ2-7; no reliable D call. The CDR3 has 17 amino acids. Trimming removed 0 bases from V and 3 bases from J, with 18 bases in between. CDR1 is ENHRY, CDR2 SYGVKD, per germline.